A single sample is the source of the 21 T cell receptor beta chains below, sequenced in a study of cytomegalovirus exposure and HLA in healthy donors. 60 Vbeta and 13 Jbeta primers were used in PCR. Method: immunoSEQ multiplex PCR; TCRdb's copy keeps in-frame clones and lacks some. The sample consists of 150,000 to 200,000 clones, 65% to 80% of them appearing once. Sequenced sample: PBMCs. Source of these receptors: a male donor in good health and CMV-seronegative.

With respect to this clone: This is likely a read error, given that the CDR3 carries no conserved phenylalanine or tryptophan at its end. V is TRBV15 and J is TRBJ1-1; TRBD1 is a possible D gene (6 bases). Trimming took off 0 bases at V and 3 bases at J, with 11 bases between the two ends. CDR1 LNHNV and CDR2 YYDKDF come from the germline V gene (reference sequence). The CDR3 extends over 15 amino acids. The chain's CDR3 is CATSREGGTYTEAFL. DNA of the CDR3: TGTGCCACCAGCAGAGAAGGTGGGACATACACTGAAGCTTTCCTT.

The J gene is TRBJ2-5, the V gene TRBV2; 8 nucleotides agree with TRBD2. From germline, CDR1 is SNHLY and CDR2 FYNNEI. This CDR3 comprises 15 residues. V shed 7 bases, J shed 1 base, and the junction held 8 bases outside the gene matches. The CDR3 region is CASIAAGAPQETQYF. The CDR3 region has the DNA TGTGCCAGCATTGCAGCGGGGGCCCCCCAAGAGACCCAGTACTTC. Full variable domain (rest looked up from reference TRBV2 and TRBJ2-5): EPEVTQTPSHQVTQMGQEVILRCVPISNHLYFYWYRQILGQKVEFLVSFYNNEISEKSEIFDDQFSVERPDGSNFTLKIRSTKLEDSAMYFCASIAAGAPQETQYFGPGTRLLVL.

CDR3 DNA sequence: TGTGCCAGCAGCACCCGGACAGGGTCGACCCTCCACTTT. Protein: CASSTRTGSTLHF. The gene calls are TRBV7-9 and TRBJ1-6; 8 nucleotides align to TRBD1. CDR3 length: 13 residues. The J segment lost 14 bases and the V segment lost 5 bases, leaving 8 bases of the junction unmatched. Germline V CDR1 and CDR2: SEHNR, FQNEAQ (reference sequence).

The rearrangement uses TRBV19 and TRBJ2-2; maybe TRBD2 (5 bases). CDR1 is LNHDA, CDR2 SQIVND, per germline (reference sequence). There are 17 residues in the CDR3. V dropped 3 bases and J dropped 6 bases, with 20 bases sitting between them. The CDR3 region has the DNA TGTGCCAGTAGTATGACCCCTTCACTCGGGCGGGCCGGGGAGCTGTTTTTT. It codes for CASSMTPSLGRAGELFF.

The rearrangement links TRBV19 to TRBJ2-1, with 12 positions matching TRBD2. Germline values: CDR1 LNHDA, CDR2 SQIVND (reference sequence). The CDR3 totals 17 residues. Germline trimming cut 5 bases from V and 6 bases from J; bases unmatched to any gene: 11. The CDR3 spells CASSDRLAGALLNEQFF. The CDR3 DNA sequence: TGTGCCAGTAGTGACCGACTAGCGGGAGCCTTACTCAATGAGCAGTTCTTC.

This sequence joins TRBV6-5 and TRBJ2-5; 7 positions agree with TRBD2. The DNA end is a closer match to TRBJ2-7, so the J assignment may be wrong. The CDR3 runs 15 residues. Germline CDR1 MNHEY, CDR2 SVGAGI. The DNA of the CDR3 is TGTGCCAGCAGTTACTCAACGGGAGGAGCCTACGAGCAGTACTTC. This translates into CASSYSTGGAYEQYF.

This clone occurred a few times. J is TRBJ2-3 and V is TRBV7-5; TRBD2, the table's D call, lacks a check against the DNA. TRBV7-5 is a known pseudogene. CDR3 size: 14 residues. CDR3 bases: TGTGCCAGAACGACGAGCGGAGCCACAGATACGCAGTATTTT. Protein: CARTTSGATDTQYF.

The CDR3 region has the DNA TGCAGCGCCGGGGGGCAGGGAAGGTCCTACAATGAGCAGTTCTTC. Translating gives CSAGGQGRSYNEQFF. The chain combines TRBV29-1 with TRBJ2-1; weak D call: TRBD2 (7 bases). The CDR3 sequence is 15 residues long. Per germline, CDR1 SQVTM and CDR2 ANQGSEA. V lost 7 bases and J 1 base, leaving 17 bases between the germline ends.

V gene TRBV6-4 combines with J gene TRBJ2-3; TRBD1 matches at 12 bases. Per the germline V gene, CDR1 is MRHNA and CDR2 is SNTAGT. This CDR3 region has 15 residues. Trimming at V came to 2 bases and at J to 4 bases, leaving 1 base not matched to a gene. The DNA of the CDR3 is TGTGCCAGCAGTGACGGGACAGGGGGCGCAGATACGCAGTATTTT. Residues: CASSDGTGGADTQYF.

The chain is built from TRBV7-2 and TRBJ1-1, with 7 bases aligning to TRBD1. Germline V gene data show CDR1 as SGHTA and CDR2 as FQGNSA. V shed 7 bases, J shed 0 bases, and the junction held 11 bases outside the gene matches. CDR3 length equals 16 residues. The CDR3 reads CASTSIPGGLNTEAFF. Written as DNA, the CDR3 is TGTGCCAGCACCTCAATTCCAGGGGGATTGAACACTGAAGCTTTCTTT.

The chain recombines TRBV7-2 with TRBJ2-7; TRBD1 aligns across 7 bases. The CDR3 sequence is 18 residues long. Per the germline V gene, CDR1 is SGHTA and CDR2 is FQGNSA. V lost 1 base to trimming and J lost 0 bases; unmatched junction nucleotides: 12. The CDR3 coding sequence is TGTGCCAGCAGCTTAGGGTTTGTATCTCGGGACAGCTCCTACGAGCAGTACTTC. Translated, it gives CASSLGFVSRDSSYEQYF.

CDR3: CASSLTSYSDRQFF. Written as DNA, the CDR3 is TGTGCCAGCAGCTTAACCTCCTACTCGGACAGGCAGTTCTTC. The chain recombines TRBV7-3 with TRBJ2-1; possible D gene TRBD1, 6 bases. The V end was cut by 0 bases, the J end by 12 bases, with 15 bases between. This CDR3 is 14 amino acids long. Germline CDR1 and CDR2: SGHTA and FQGTGA.

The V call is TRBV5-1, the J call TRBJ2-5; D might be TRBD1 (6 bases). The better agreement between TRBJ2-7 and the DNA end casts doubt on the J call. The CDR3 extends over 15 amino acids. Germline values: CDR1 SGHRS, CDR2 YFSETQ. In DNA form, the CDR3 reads TGCGCCAGCAGCTTGTGGGCAGGGGAAGTAGGCGAGCAGTACTTC. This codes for CASSLWAGEVGEQYF.

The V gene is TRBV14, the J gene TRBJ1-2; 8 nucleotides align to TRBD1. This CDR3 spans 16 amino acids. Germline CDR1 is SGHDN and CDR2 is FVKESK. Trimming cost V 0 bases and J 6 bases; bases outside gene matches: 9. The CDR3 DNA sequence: TGTGCCAGCAGCCAAGAATGGCCAGGGGGCATAGATGGCTACACCTTC. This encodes CASSQEWPGGIDGYTF.

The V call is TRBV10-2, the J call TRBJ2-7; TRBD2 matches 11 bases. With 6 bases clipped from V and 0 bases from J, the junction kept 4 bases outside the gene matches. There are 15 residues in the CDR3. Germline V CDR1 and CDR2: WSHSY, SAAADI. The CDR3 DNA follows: TGCGCCAGCAGCCTAGCGGGGGGTAGCTCCTACGAGCAGTACTTC. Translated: CASSLAGGSSYEQYF.

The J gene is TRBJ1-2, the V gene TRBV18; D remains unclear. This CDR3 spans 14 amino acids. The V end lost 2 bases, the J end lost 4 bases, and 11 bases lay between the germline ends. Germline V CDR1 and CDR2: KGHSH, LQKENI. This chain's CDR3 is CASSPGGVGYGYTF. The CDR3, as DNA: TGTGCCAGCTCACCAGGCGGGGTCGGCTATGGCTACACCTTC.

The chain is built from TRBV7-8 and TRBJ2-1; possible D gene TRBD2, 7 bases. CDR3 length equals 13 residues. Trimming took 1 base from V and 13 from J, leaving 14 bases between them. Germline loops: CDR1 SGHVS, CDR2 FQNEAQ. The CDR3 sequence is CASSLERGREQFF. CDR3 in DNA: TGTGCCAGCAGCTTAGAGAGGGGGAGGGAACAGTTCTTC.

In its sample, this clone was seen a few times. CDR3 residues: CASSEGQRGFGPGELFF. DNA of the CDR3: TGTGCCAGCAGTGAAGGGCAGCGGGGATTCGGGCCCGGGGAGCTGTTTTTT. The chain joins TRBV2 to TRBJ2-2; the match to TRBD2 covers 7 bases. The CDR3 consists of 17 residues. Per germline, CDR1 SNHLY and CDR2 FYNNEI. V was clipped by 1 base and J by 6 bases; unmatched bases: 11.

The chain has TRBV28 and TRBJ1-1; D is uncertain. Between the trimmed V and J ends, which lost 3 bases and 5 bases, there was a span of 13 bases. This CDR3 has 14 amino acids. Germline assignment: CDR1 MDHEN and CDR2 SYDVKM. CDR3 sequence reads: CASSFHTEWTEAFF. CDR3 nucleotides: TGTGCCAGCAGTTTCCACACGGAGTGGACTGAAGCTTTCTTT.

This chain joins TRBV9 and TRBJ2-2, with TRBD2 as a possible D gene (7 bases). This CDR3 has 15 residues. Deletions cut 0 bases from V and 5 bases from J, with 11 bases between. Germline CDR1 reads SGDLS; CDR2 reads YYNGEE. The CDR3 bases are TGTGCCAGCAGCGTAGGGGGGGGCGGAACCGGGGAGCTGTTTTTT. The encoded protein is CASSVGGGGTGELFF.

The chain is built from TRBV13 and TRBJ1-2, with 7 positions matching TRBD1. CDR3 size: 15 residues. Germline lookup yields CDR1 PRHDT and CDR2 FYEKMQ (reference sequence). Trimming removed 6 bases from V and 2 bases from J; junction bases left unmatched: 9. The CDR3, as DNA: TGTGCCAGCAGTCCGCCAACGACAGGGAACTATGGCTACACCTTC. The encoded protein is CASSPPTTGNYGYTF.